One and the same sample provided the 5 T cell receptor beta chains below, sequenced in a study of cytomegalovirus exposure and HLA in healthy donors. The PCR had 60 Vbeta and 13 Jbeta primers. Sequencing was performed with immunoSEQ multiplex PCR; in TCRdb, only in-frame clones are kept and a portion is missing. The sample lists 100,000 to 150,000 clones, over 70% occurring once. The specimen sequenced was PBMCs. Receptors were obtained from a woman aged 45-59 years in good health and CMV-seropositive.

The chain carries TRBV6-6 and TRBJ1-6, with D hard to call. Between the trimmed V and J ends, which lost 5 bases and 8 bases, there was a span of 10 bases. The CDR3 spans 13 residues. Germline assignment: CDR1 MNHNY and CDR2 SVGAGI (reference sequence). The CDR3 nucleotides read TGTGCCAGCAGTAGACGCAGCGATTCACCCCTCCACTTT. Protein product: CASSRRSDSPLHF.

This rearrangement joins TRBV5-4 to TRBJ2-1; possibly TRBD2 for D (6 bases). The V and J ends lost 5 bases and 7 bases respectively, with 16 bases between them. The V gene's germline CDR1 is SGHNT and CDR2 YYREEE (reference sequence). CDR3 length: 14 residues. The CDR3 reads CASRRWGGGNEQFF. CDR3 DNA sequence: TGTGCCAGCAGGAGGTGGGGCGGAGGGAATGAGCAGTTCTTC.

A few counts support this clone. The chain links TRBV19 to TRBJ1-4; 9 nucleotides match TRBD1. This CDR3 is 16 amino acids long. Germline CDR1 is LNHDA and CDR2 is SQIVND (reference sequence). The trim removed 5 bases at V and 0 bases at J, leaving 4 bases unmatched. CDR3 sequence: CASSQGQGTTNEKLFF. CDR3 bases: TGTGCCAGTAGTCAGGGACAGGGAACAACTAATGAAAAACTGTTTTTT.

The chain couples TRBV7-9 to TRBJ2-7, with 7 bases identical to TRBD1. The CDR3 has 18 residues. Germline CDR1 reads SEHNR; CDR2 reads FQNEAQ (reference sequence). V shed 2 bases and J 4 bases; nucleotides not matched to a gene: 17. The CDR3 DNA sequence: TGTGCCAGCAGCTTATCCCCTATAGGACAGGTGGGTGTATACGAGCAGTACTTC. Its translation is CASSLSPIGQVGVYEQYF.

This clone was seen once. The chain is built from TRBV5-1 and TRBJ1-1; no firm D call. Trimming shortened V by 4 bases and J by 1 base, and 8 bases separated the two germline ends. The CDR3 is made up of 13 amino acids. Germline values: CDR1 SGHRS, CDR2 YFSETQ. The CDR3 DNA reads TGCGCCAGCAGCAGTACCGGGAACACTGAAGCTTTCTTT. Encoded protein: CASSSTGNTEAFF.